The 29 T cell receptor beta chains below all came from one sample that was sequenced in a study of cytomegalovirus exposure and HLA in healthy donors. PCR used 60 Vbeta primers and 13 Jbeta primers. Sequencing was performed with immunoSEQ multiplex PCR; in TCRdb, only in-frame clones are kept and a portion is missing. Found here are approximately 54,000 clones, 82% of them singletons; the top ten hold approximately 3%. The sequenced sample consisted of PBMCs. The receptor source for this set is a woman between 18 and 30 years old in good health and CMV-seronegative.

The chain links TRBV6-1 to TRBJ2-2; 10 nucleotides align to TRBD2. V was clipped by 5 bases and J by 3 bases; unmatched bases: 3. There are 15 residues in the CDR3. Germline V CDR1 and CDR2: MNHNS, SASEGT. CDR3 sequence: CASSLGTSDTGELFF. In DNA, the CDR3 is TGTGCCAGCAGTCTCGGGACTAGCGACACCGGGGAGCTGTTTTTT.

This clone was picked up a small number of times. J is TRBJ1-5 and V is TRBV28; 7 nucleotides agree with TRBD1. V gave up 7 bases and J gave up 7 bases; unmatched junction bases: 10. Germline V gives CDR1 MDHEN, CDR2 SYDVKM. The CDR3 has 14 amino acids. For the CDR3, the DNA is TGTGCCAGCACCCAGGGGGGCGCGGAACAGCCCCAGCATTTT. This sequence encodes CASTQGGAEQPQHF.

This chain joins TRBV19 and TRBJ1-1; D gene uncertain. Per the germline V gene, CDR1 is LNHDA and CDR2 is SQIVND (reference sequence). With 7 bases removed from V and 11 bases from J, the gap between germline ends came to 11 bases. The CDR3 runs 10 residues. CDR3 DNA sequence: TGTGCCAGTATGGGCAGTTGGGCTTTCTTT. It translates to CASMGSWAFF.

The gene calls are TRBV7-3 and TRBJ2-7; TRBD1 is a possible D gene (5 bases). Per the germline V gene, CDR1 is SGHTA and CDR2 is FQGTGA. The CDR3 consists of 15 residues. Trimming took 6 bases from V and 2 from J, leaving 17 bases between them. The CDR3 DNA follows: TGTGCCAGCAGTGACACAGGTGCGGTCCCCTACGAGCAGTACTTC. As protein: CASSDTGAVPYEQYF.

V usage is TRBV29-1 and J usage is TRBJ2-1; no reliable D call. Trimming took 4 bases from V and 9 from J, leaving 10 bases between them. The V gene's germline CDR1 is SQVTM and CDR2 ANQGSEA. This CDR3 is built from 11 residues. CDR3 bases: TGCAGCGTTGCGGTAGCATCTGAGCAGTTCTTC. Residues: CSVAVASEQFF.

The chain links TRBV5-5 to TRBJ2-7; D is unresolved. This CDR3 has 12 amino acids. Trimming cost V 6 bases and J 2 bases, with 9 bases left between them. Per the germline V gene, CDR1 is SGHKS and CDR2 is YYEKEE (reference sequence). For the CDR3, the DNA is TGTGCCAGCACAGGTTTGGCCTACGAGCAGTACTTC. Protein sequence: CASTGLAYEQYF.

The chain carries TRBV7-9 and TRBJ1-2; D unresolved. Between the trimmed V and J ends, which lost 1 base and 12 bases, there was a span of 12 bases. The CDR3 sequence is 12 residues long. Per germline, CDR1 SEHNR and CDR2 FQNEAQ (reference sequence). CDR3 sequence: CASSLGQAWHTF. The CDR3 coding sequence is TGTGCCAGCAGCTTAGGTCAGGCATGGCACACCTTC.

The chain employs TRBV5-8 and TRBJ1-1; the D gene is possibly TRBD1 (6 bases). Trimming shortened V by 2 bases and J by 5 bases, and 16 bases separated the two germline ends. This CDR3 has 15 amino acids. Germline V gene sequence: CDR1 SGHTS, CDR2 YDEGEE. The CDR3 DNA is TGTGCCAGCAGCTTTCGTTGGGGGCGTGAAACTGAAGCTTTCTTT. It encodes CASSFRWGRETEAFF.

CDR3 protein: CSSASGRGNEQFF. In DNA form, the CDR3 reads TGCAGCTCGGCTAGCGGGAGGGGTAATGAGCAGTTCTTC. This chain joins TRBV29-1 and TRBJ2-1, with 12 bases fitting TRBD2. The trim removed 8 bases at V and 7 bases at J, leaving 6 bases unmatched. This CDR3 is 13 amino acids long. The germline V gene has CDR1 SQVTM and CDR2 ANQGSEA.

In its sample, this clone was seen once. The chain couples TRBV9 to TRBJ2-1; D is possibly TRBD1 (5 bases). The CDR3 extends over 15 amino acids. V was trimmed by 0 bases and J by 6 bases, leaving 13 bases between them. Germline V gene lookup returns CDR1 SGDLS and CDR2 YYNGEE. The CDR3 sequence is CASSVDGPGPNEQFF. The CDR3 DNA is TGTGCCAGCAGCGTAGACGGCCCAGGGCCCAATGAGCAGTTCTTC.

V usage is TRBV7-9 and J usage is TRBJ2-3, with TRBD2 as a possible D gene (5 bases). Deletions cut 4 bases from V and 0 bases from J, with 20 bases between. The CDR3 runs 18 residues. From germline, CDR1 is SEHNR and CDR2 FQNEAQ (reference sequence). The CDR3 loop is CASSSPSGWADSTDTQYF. CDR3 in DNA: TGTGCCAGCAGCTCTCCCTCGGGGTGGGCGGATAGCACAGATACGCAGTATTTT.

This sequence joins TRBV4-1 and TRBJ1-2; 7 bases agree with TRBD1. V shed 1 base and J 5 bases; nucleotides not matched to a gene: 7. The CDR3 covers 15 residues. Germline lookup yields CDR1 MGHRA and CDR2 YSYEKL. The CDR3 loop reads CASSQGRGREYGYTF. The CDR3 DNA reads as TGCGCCAGCAGCCAAGGGAGGGGGCGAGAATATGGCTACACCTTC.

This clone was picked up a small number of times. The chain links TRBV9 to TRBJ2-3; 8 bases align to TRBD2. Germline V gene lookup returns CDR1 SGDLS and CDR2 YYNGEE. With V trimmed by 5 bases and J by 6 bases, 11 bases remained unmatched. The CDR3 covers 15 residues. This CDR3 is CASSEGGRREDTQYF. In nucleotides, the CDR3 is TGTGCCAGCAGTGAGGGCGGGAGGAGGGAGGATACGCAGTATTTT.

The chain has TRBV6-1 and TRBJ1-2; weak D call: TRBD1 (6 bases). Germline CDR1 MNHNS, CDR2 SASEGT. V was trimmed by 7 bases and J by 6 bases, leaving 18 bases between them. The length of the CDR3 is 14 residues. CDR3 sequence: CASTLGAGADGYTF. The CDR3 coding sequence is TGTGCCAGCACCCTTGGGGCAGGGGCGGATGGCTACACCTTC.

V is TRBV28 and J is TRBJ1-1; maybe TRBD1 (5 bases). The CDR3 extends over 16 amino acids. Germline loops: CDR1 MDHEN, CDR2 SYDVKM. Trimming pared 7 bases from V and 5 bases from J, leaving 23 bases between. The CDR3 DNA sequence: TGTGCCAGCAACCGAATGATCGGGACCGGAGGGACTGAAGCTTTCTTT. It yields the protein CASNRMIGTGGTEAFF. Full variable domain (missing parts from reference TRBV28 and TRBJ1-1): DVKVTQSSRYLVKRTGEKVFLECVQDMDHENMFWYRQDPGLGLRLIYFSYDVKMKEKGDIPEGYSVSREKKERFSLILESASTNQTSMYLCASNRMIGTGGTEAFFGQGTRLTVV.

This clone was picked up one time. The chain recombines TRBV27 with TRBJ2-7, with a weak D call TRBD2 (5 bases). Germline CDR1 MNHEY, CDR2 SMNVEV (reference sequence). The CDR3 extends over 12 amino acids. V gave up 7 bases and J gave up 4 bases, with 11 bases separating them. The CDR3 is CASTRPGYEQYF. CDR3 nucleotides: TGTGCCAGCACCCGGCCGGGATACGAGCAGTACTTC.

Here the CDR3 reads CASSFSLVREQYF. DNA for the CDR3: TGTGCCAGCAGTTTTAGTCTGGTACGGGAGCAGTACTTC. The rearrangement uses TRBV28 and TRBJ2-7, with D unclear. CDR1 is MDHEN and CDR2 is SYDVKM in the germline V gene. Trimming took 3 bases from V and 7 from J, leaving 13 bases between them. CDR3 length: 13 residues. The variable domain in full, completed from reference TRBV28 and TRBJ2-7, reads DVKVTQSSRYLVKRTGEKVFLECVQDMDHENMFWYRQDPGLGLRLIYFSYDVKMKEKGDIPEGYSVSREKKERFSLILESASTNQTSMYLCASSFSLVREQYFGPGTRLTVT.

The V call is TRBV6-1, the J call TRBJ1-1; D gene ambiguous. CDR3 length equals 13 residues. Trimming took 6 bases from V and 1 from J, leaving 9 bases between them. CDR1 and CDR2 (germline): MNHNS, SASEGT. CDR3 loop: CASREHRNTEAFF. The CDR3 DNA sequence: TGTGCCAGCAGGGAACACAGGAACACTGAAGCTTTCTTT.

V is TRBV7-9 and J is TRBJ2-5, with D maybe TRBD2 (6 bases). Near its end, the DNA agrees better with TRBJ2-7, so the J call may be wrong. The CDR3 is 13 amino acids. Germline-derived CDR1 and CDR2 are SEHNR and FQNEAQ (reference sequence). In nucleotides, the CDR3 is TGTGCCCATGAGGGAGGTTCATCCTACGAGCAGTACTTC. It yields the protein CAHEGGSSYEQYF.

The V gene is TRBV7-9, the J gene TRBJ1-4; no reliable D call. Deletions cut 5 bases from V and 8 bases from J, with 18 bases between. Germline-derived CDR1 and CDR2 are SEHNR and FQNEAQ (reference sequence). This CDR3 is 15 amino acids long. For the CDR3, the DNA is TGTGCCAGCAGCCCCGCTGCAGGATTAAGGGAAAAACTGTTTTTT. It is translated as CASSPAAGLREKLFF. Complete variable domain (other parts from reference TRBV7-9 and TRBJ1-4): DTGVSQNPRHKITKRGQNVTFRCDPISEHNRLYWYRQTLGQGPEFLTYFQNEAQLEKSRLLSDRFSAERPKGSFSTLEIQRTEQGDSAMYLCASSPAAGLREKLFFGSGTQLSVL.

This CDR3 reads CASSEESGTGAYEQYF. The CDR3 DNA follows: TGTGCCAGCAGCGAGGAATCCGGGACAGGGGCCTACGAGCAGTACTTC. The rearrangement joins TRBV9 to TRBJ2-7; 10 bases match TRBD1. The CDR3 totals 16 residues. CDR1 SGDLS and CDR2 YYNGEE come from the germline V gene. Unmatched junction bases numbered 8, after V lost 3 bases and J lost 2 bases.

V gene TRBV5-1 combines with J gene TRBJ2-1; 8 positions agree with TRBD2. CDR3 size: 16 residues. Germline-derived CDR1 and CDR2 are SGHRS and YFSETQ. V dropped 3 bases and J dropped 8; count of bases not matched to a gene: 13. The CDR3 loop is CASSSEPGLELYEQFF. The CDR3 DNA sequence: TGCGCCAGCAGCTCGGAACCGGGACTAGAGTTATATGAGCAGTTCTTC.

J is TRBJ1-1 and V is TRBV27; TRBD1 matches at 9 bases. The CDR3 is 19 amino acids. V was pared by 6 bases and J by 0 bases, with 17 bases of the junction left unmatched. CDR1 and CDR2 from the germline V gene are MNHEY and SMNVEV (reference sequence). The CDR3 bases are TGTGCCAGCAGCAAAAATATCGGAGGGACAGGGACCATGAACACTGAAGCTTTCTTT. It specifies CASSKNIGGTGTMNTEAFF.

Only one count was recorded for this clone. The V call is TRBV12-5, the J call TRBJ1-1; D gene unclear. This CDR3 spans 13 amino acids. V shed 9 bases and J shed 4 bases, with 15 bases lying between them. CDR1 is LGHNT and CDR2 is FRNRAP in the germline V gene. The CDR3 here is CASIKRGSTEAFF. The CDR3 DNA reads TGTGCTAGCATAAAACGGGGATCCACTGAAGCTTTCTTT. The full variable domain, in which reference TRBV12-5 and TRBJ1-1 provide the parts outside the CDR3, is DARVTQTPRHKVTEMGQEVTMRCQPILGHNTVFWYRQTMMQGLELLAYFRNRAPLDDSGMPKDRFSAEMPDATLATLKIQPSEPRDSAVYFCASIKRGSTEAFFGQGTRLTVV.

CDR3 protein: CASSLQLANTEAFF. For the CDR3, the DNA is TGTGCCAGCAGTTTACAGCTAGCGAACACTGAAGCTTTCTTT. The chain recombines TRBV6-5 with TRBJ1-1; D not certain. Trimming cost V 4 bases and J 1 base, with 10 bases left between them. The CDR3 has 14 amino acids. CDR1 and CDR2 from the germline V gene are MNHEY and SVGAGI.

This sequence joins TRBV28 and TRBJ1-4, with 12 bases lining up with TRBD1. CDR3 length equals 15 residues. Looked up from germline, CDR1 is MDHEN and CDR2 is SYDVKM. V trimming: 5 bases; J trimming: 10 bases; junction bases outside the gene matches: 8. The CDR3 loop reads CASSRGTGGQLKLFF. The DNA for the CDR3 is TGTGCCAGCAGTCGGGGGACAGGGGGCCAGCTAAAACTGTTTTTT.

In this sample, this clone turned up once. The rearrangement joins TRBV19 to TRBJ1-2, with TRBD1 matching 9 bases. V dropped 4 bases and J dropped 5; count of bases not matched to a gene: 5. Germline V gene data show CDR1 as LNHDA and CDR2 as SQIVND (reference sequence). This CDR3 region has 14 residues. As DNA, the CDR3 is TGTGCCAGTAGTACTCAAGACAGGGGGTATGGCTACACCTTC. Protein sequence: CASSTQDRGYGYTF.

The CDR3 nucleotides read TGTGCCAGCAGCCAGACGGGGGGAGATACGCAGTATTTT. It translates to CASSQTGGDTQYF. V gene TRBV14 combines with J gene TRBJ2-3, with 7 positions matching TRBD2. Per germline, CDR1 SGHDN and CDR2 FVKESK. The CDR3 totals 13 residues. V dropped 3 bases and J dropped 5; count of bases not matched to a gene: 2.

This clone has a handful of counts. The chain links TRBV5-6 to TRBJ1-1, with D maybe TRBD1 (5 bases). Trimming removed 4 bases at V and 0 bases at J, with 13 bases between. Germline CDR1 SGHDT, CDR2 YYEEEE. This CDR3 comprises 15 residues. CDR3 sequence: CASSRPGDMNTEAFF. The DNA of the CDR3 is TGTGCCAGCAGCAGGCCGGGGGATATGAACACTGAAGCTTTCTTT.